This T cell receptor (beta chain) was identified in a study of long-term antiretroviral therapy in people with HIV. Study-wide findings and caveats: Records did not include ART adherence, viral resistance or therapy changes.

The run of the v3.0 immunoSEQ assay was at survey level. The protocol was immunoSEQ multiplex PCR, while the TCRdb copy is restricted to in-frame clones and leaves out a portion. Of around 40,000 clones detected, around 94% appear once; the ten largest clones hold 3.6%. For this clone: Its antigen is not known.

In germline, CDR1 is SNHLY, CDR2 FYNNEI. The V and J ends lost 8 bases and 4 bases respectively, with 12 bases between them. CDR3 length equals 12 residues. This chain connects TRBV2 to TRBJ2-7, with a tentative D call TRBD1 (6 bases). This specimen was unsorted PBMCs, taken 4.1 years after starting antiretroviral therapy. This sequence was found in a woman between 50 and 59 years old with HIV. In DNA, the CDR3 is TGTGCCAGCTCCAGGGGACGTTACGAGCAGTACTTC. This translates into CASSRGRYEQYF.